This T cell receptor beta chain was captured in a study of shared clonotypes between healthy human individuals. Study-wide results and limits: Represented diversity, genetic and exposure-history alike, was limited by few donors.

Note on this clone: Its specificity is not known.

This was a deep-level run. When replicate PCRs were run on unsorted PBMC, they used 300 ng DNA, about 27,000 T cell genomes. TCRdb's copy holds only in-frame clones and misses some; the assay was immunoSEQ multiplex PCR. In the table there are roughly 500,000 clones, over 65% of which are singletons. CDR3 length: 15 amino acids. The trim removed 5 bases at V and 8 bases at J, leaving 11 bases unmatched. The germline V gene has CDR1 MNHNY and CDR2 SVGAGI (reference sequence). J is TRBJ2-7 and V is TRBV6-6; 11 bases are shared with TRBD1. Material for sequencing was PBMCs. This sequence was found in a woman between 40 and 50 years old in good health. Some clones in this sample may be carry-over from other donors' samples. The chain's CDR3 is CASSLPGQGVYKQYF. DNA of the CDR3: TGTGCCAGCAGTCTACCGGGACAGGGGGTTTACAAGCAGTACTTC.